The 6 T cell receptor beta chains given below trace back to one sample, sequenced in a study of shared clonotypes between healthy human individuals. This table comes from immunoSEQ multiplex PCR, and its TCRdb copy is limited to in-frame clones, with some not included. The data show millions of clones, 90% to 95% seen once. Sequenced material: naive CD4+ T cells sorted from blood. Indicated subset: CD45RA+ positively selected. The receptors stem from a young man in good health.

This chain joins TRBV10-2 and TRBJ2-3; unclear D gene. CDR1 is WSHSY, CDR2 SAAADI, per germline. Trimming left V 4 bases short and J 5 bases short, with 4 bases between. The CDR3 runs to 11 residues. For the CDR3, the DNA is TGCGCCAGCAGTGGCCTAGATACGCAGTATTTT. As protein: CASSGLDTQYF.

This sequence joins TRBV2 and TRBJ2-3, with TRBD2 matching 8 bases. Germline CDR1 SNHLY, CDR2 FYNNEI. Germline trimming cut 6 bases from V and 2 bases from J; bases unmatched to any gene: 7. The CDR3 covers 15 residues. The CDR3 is CASSASAGDTDTQYF. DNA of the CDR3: TGTGCCAGCAGCGCCTCAGCGGGGGACACAGATACGCAGTATTTT. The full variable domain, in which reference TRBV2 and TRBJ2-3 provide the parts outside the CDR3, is EPEVTQTPSHQVTQMGQEVILRCVPISNHLYFYWYRQILGQKVEFLVSFYNNEISEKSEIFDDQFSVERPDGSNFTLKIRSTKLEDSAMYFCASSASAGDTDTQYFGPGTRLTVL.

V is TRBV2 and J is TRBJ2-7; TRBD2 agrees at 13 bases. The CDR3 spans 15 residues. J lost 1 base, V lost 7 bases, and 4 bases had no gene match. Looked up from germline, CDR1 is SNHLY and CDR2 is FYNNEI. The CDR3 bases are TGTGCCAGCATTGAGACTAGCGGGAGGTCCTACGAGCAGTACTTC. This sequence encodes CASIETSGRSYEQYF. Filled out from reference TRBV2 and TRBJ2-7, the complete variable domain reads EPEVTQTPSHQVTQMGQEVILRCVPISNHLYFYWYRQILGQKVEFLVSFYNNEISEKSEIFDDQFSVERPDGSNFTLKIRSTKLEDSAMYFCASIETSGRSYEQYFGPGTRLTVT.

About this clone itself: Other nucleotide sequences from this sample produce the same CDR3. The CDR3 is CASSLDIQETQYF. DNA of the CDR3: TGTGCCAGCAGTTTAGACATACAAGAGACCCAGTACTTC. The V gene is TRBV2, the J gene TRBJ2-5; D is ambiguous. With 5 bases removed from V and 2 bases from J, the gap between germline ends came to 9 bases. Germline V CDR1 and CDR2: SNHLY, FYNNEI. CDR3 size: 13 residues.

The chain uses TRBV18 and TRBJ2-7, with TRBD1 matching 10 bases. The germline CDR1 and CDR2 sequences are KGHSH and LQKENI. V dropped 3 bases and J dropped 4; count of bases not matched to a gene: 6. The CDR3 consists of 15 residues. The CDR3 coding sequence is TGTGCCAGCTCACCGCTGGGACAGGGGCAATACGAGCAGTACTTC. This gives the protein CASSPLGQGQYEQYF.

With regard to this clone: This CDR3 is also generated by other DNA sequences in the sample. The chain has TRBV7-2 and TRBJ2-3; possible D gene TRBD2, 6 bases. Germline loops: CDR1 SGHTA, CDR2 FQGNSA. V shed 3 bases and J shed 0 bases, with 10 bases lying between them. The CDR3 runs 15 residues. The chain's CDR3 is CASSFLAGSTDTQYF. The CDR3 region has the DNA TGTGCCAGCAGCTTCCTCGCGGGGAGCACAGATACGCAGTATTTT.